These 6 T cell receptor beta chains originate from one sample sequenced in a study of blood T cell repertoires in COVID-19. Clones were read by immunoSEQ multiplex PCR, and TCRdb kept only the in-frame ones, dropping some. The sample records some 340,000 clones, approximately 90% being singletons. Sequencing used PBMCs or T cells enriched from blood (not recorded which). The receptors were sampled from a woman aged 25 to 39 who had been exposed to COVID-19.

This rearrangement joins TRBV3-1 (or the pseudogene TRBV3-2) to TRBJ1-3; 7 bases are shared with TRBD1. Germline-derived CDR1 and CDR2 are LGHDT and YNNKEL (reference sequence). The trim removed 4 bases at V and 10 bases at J, leaving 13 bases unmatched. The CDR3 consists of 15 residues. In DNA, the CDR3 is TGTGCCAGCAGCCCTTATTTACAGGGGTTGGGAACCATATATTTT. Translated: CASSPYLQGLGTIYF.

The chain employs TRBV4-3 and TRBJ2-1; 13 bases map to TRBD2. This CDR3 has 18 residues. Germline trimming cut 3 bases from V and 9 bases from J; bases unmatched to any gene: 14. CDR1 and CDR2 (germline): LGHNA, YSLEER. The chain's CDR3 is CASSQGRLAGGRSGEQFF. The CDR3 nucleotides read TGCGCCAGCAGCCAGGGTAGACTAGCGGGGGGTAGGTCCGGTGAGCAGTTCTTC.

The chain recombines TRBV4-1 with TRBJ2-5, with D possibly matching TRBD1 (5 bases). The CDR3 runs 16 residues. The germline V gene encodes CDR1 MGHRA and CDR2 YSYEKL. V was pared by 0 bases and J by 1 base, with 12 bases between. The chain's CDR3 is CASSQDRGAIQETQYF. The CDR3 DNA reads as TGCGCCAGCAGCCAAGATAGGGGCGCAATCCAAGAGACCCAGTACTTC.

The chain combines TRBV11-2 with TRBJ2-7, with 11 bases aligning to TRBD1. The CDR3 spans 15 residues. CDR1 and CDR2 (germline): SGHAT, FQNNGV. After removal of 4 bases from V and 4 bases from J, the junction contained 6 bases not matched to a gene. The CDR3 nucleotides are TGTGCCAGCAGCTACAGGACAGGGGGCGAATACGAGCAGTACTTC. Translated, it gives CASSYRTGGEYEQYF.

This clone was observed a few times. The chain joins TRBV4-3 to TRBJ1-2; TRBD1 is a possible D gene (5 bases). From germline, CDR1 is LGHNA and CDR2 YSLEER. CDR3 length: 15 amino acids. The V and J ends lost 0 bases and 4 bases respectively, with 12 bases between them. The chain's CDR3 is CASSQDSGRVYGYTF. The CDR3 nucleotides read TGCGCCAGCAGCCAAGATTCAGGGAGGGTCTATGGCTACACCTTC.

V is TRBV7-2 and J is TRBJ1-5; a possible D gene is TRBD1 (5 bases). CDR3 length: 12 residues. V lost 3 bases, J lost 6 bases, and 6 bases lay in between. The germline gives CDR1 SGHTA, CDR2 FQGNSA. CDR3 in amino acids: CASSFGGQPQHF. In DNA, the CDR3 is TGTGCCAGCAGCTTCGGGGGTCAGCCCCAGCATTTT. Full variable domain (missing parts from reference TRBV7-2 and TRBJ1-5): GAGVSQSPSNKVTEKGKDVELRCDPISGHTALYWYRQSLGQGLEFLIYFQGNSAPDKSGLPSDRFSAERTGGSVSTLTIQRTQQEDSAVYLCASSFGGQPQHFGDGTRLSIL.